One and the same sample provided the 20 T cell receptor beta chains below, sequenced in a study of siplizumab effects on memory and regulatory T cells. Sequencing was performed with immunoSEQ multiplex PCR; in TCRdb, only in-frame clones are kept and a portion is missing. The table records about 91,000 clones, 90% to 95% of them present only once. The source material was CD8+ T cells sorted from blood. The receptors shown here come from a human donor in good health.

This clone is a singleton in its sample. The chain is built from TRBV6-5 and TRBJ1-5, with 7 bases lining up with TRBD1. The CDR3 is made up of 14 amino acids. Germline values: CDR1 MNHEY, CDR2 SVGAGI. Trimming cost V 6 bases and J 4 bases; bases outside gene matches: 6. CDR3 residues: CASSRDSRNQPQHF. The CDR3 bases are TGTGCCAGCAGCCGGGACAGCCGAAATCAGCCCCAGCATTTT.

This chain uses TRBV7-9 with TRBJ2-1; 8 bases fit TRBD2. V lost 4 bases to trimming and J lost 3 bases; unmatched junction nucleotides: 17. The germline V gene encodes CDR1 SEHNR and CDR2 FQNEAQ (reference sequence). The CDR3 is 19 residues long. The CDR3 DNA sequence: TGTGCCAGCAGCTCCATAGCCCCGTCCCTCGCGGGGGGCTACAATGAGCAGTTCTTC. This codes for CASSSIAPSLAGGYNEQFF.

The V and J genes are TRBV6-4 and TRBJ2-5; 8 bases line up with TRBD2. There are 15 residues in the CDR3. Germline assignment: CDR1 MRHNA and CDR2 SNTAGT. V shed 2 bases, J shed 5 bases, and the junction held 7 bases outside the gene matches. Here the CDR3 DNA reads TGTGCCAGCAGTGACGGTGAACGGGGGGGCGAGACCCAGTACTTC. Protein: CASSDGERGGETQYF.

This chain joins TRBV7-9 and TRBJ2-5; a weak D match, TRBD1 (6 bases). Trimming shortened V by 1 base and J by 1 base, and 16 bases separated the two germline ends. CDR1 and CDR2 (germline): SEHNR, FQNEAQ (reference sequence). CDR3 length equals 17 residues. CDR3 DNA sequence: TGTGCCAGCAGCTTAGGCATGGGACACGGCATCCAAGAGACCCAGTACTTC. Translating gives CASSLGMGHGIQETQYF.

The V gene is TRBV9, the J gene TRBJ1-1; 8 bases align to TRBD1. The trim removed 0 bases at V and 10 bases at J, leaving 11 bases unmatched. The germline V gene has CDR1 SGDLS and CDR2 YYNGEE. The CDR3 contains 15 residues. This CDR3 reads CASSVDGSTGVAAFF. DNA of the CDR3: TGTGCCAGCAGCGTAGACGGATCGACAGGGGTTGCAGCTTTCTTT. The complete variable domain, with remaining parts taken from reference TRBV9 and TRBJ1-1, reads DSGVTQTPKHLITATGQRVTLRCSPRSGDLSVYWYQQSLDQGLQFLIQYYNGEERAKGNILERFSAQQFPDLHSELNLSSLELGDSALYFCASSVDGSTGVAAFFGQGTRLTVV.

This CDR3 is CSVENREKENTIYF. The CDR3 DNA follows: TGCAGCGTTGAAAACAGGGAAAAGGAAAACACCATATATTTT. The rearrangement links TRBV29-1 to TRBJ1-3; D is perhaps TRBD1 (6 bases). This CDR3 comprises 14 residues. The V gene lost 2 bases and the J gene lost 6 bases, with 14 bases spanning the gap. Germline CDR1 and CDR2: SQVTM and ANQGSEA.

The chain links TRBV7-9 to TRBJ2-7; TRBD2 aligns across 7 bases. The CDR3 length is 14 residues. J was trimmed by 3 bases and V by 1 base; bases with no gene match: 3. In germline, CDR1 is SEHNR, CDR2 FQNEAQ (reference sequence). This CDR3 is CASSLGGSIYEQYF. For the CDR3, the DNA is TGTGCCAGCAGCTTAGGCGGGAGTATCTACGAGCAGTACTTC.

The J gene is TRBJ1-2, the V gene TRBV21-1; TRBD1 reflects the table's D call only, with no check against the DNA. TRBV21-1 is reported as a pseudogene. The CDR3 is made up of 15 amino acids. CDR3 residues: CASSTNWDRGYGYTF. In DNA form, the CDR3 reads TGTGCCAGCAGCACAAACTGGGACAGAGGCTATGGCTACACCTTC.

The V gene is TRBV7-9, the J gene TRBJ2-7; the D is unclear. Germline V lookup: CDR1 SEHNR, CDR2 FQNEAQ (reference sequence). CDR3 length equals 12 residues. V lost 4 bases to trimming and J lost 2 bases, with 6 bases between them. CDR3: CASSSRPYEQYF. The CDR3, as DNA: TGTGCCAGCAGCTCCAGGCCCTACGAGCAGTACTTC.

This clone appeared once. The chain has TRBV5-4 and TRBJ2-7, with 7 bases identical to TRBD1. After removal of 4 bases from V and 7 bases from J, the junction contained 8 bases not matched to a gene. Looked up from germline, CDR1 is SGHNT and CDR2 is YYREEE (reference sequence). This CDR3 contains 13 residues. CDR3 protein: CASSTTGSGEQYF. CDR3 nucleotide sequence: TGTGCCAGCAGCACGACAGGGTCTGGGGAGCAGTACTTC.

The V and J genes are TRBV5-6 and TRBJ2-5; D is uncertain. The end of the DNA is better explained by TRBJ2-7, so the J call may be wrong. The CDR3 covers 13 residues. Germline V gives CDR1 SGHDT, CDR2 YYEEEE. The CDR3 sequence is CASSLGTTYEQYF. CDR3 coding DNA: TGTGCCAGCAGCTTGGGCACGACCTACGAGCAGTACTTC.

The rearrangement links TRBV4-1 to TRBJ2-7; 9 positions match TRBD1. The CDR3 spans 14 residues. Germline V CDR1 and CDR2: MGHRA, YSYEKL. With 3 bases clipped from V and 3 bases from J, the junction kept 3 bases outside the gene matches. CDR3 DNA sequence: TGCGCCAGCAGCCAGACGGGACAGGGCTACGAGCAGTACTTC. Translating gives CASSQTGQGYEQYF.

The chain combines TRBV25-1 with TRBJ1-5, with D unresolved. Germline loops: CDR1 MGHDK, CDR2 SYGVNS. V dropped 2 bases and J dropped 1 base, with 6 bases sitting between them. CDR3 length equals 14 residues. The CDR3, as DNA: TGTGCCAGCAGTGAACTGGGGAGCAATCAGCCCCAGCATTTT. Residues: CASSELGSNQPQHF. The full variable domain, completed using reference TRBV25-1 and TRBJ1-5, is EADIYQTPRYLVIGTGKKITLECSQTMGHDKMYWYQQDPGMELHLIHYSYGVNSTEKGDLSSESTVSRIRTEHFPLTLESARPSHTSQYLCASSELGSNQPQHFGDGTRLSIL.

This clone came up a few times. The gene calls are TRBV6-4 and TRBJ2-3, with 7 bases matching TRBD2. The germline V gene has CDR1 MRHNA and CDR2 SNTAGT. The V and J ends lost 4 bases and 0 bases, in that order; junction bases with no gene match: 4. The CDR3 loop spans 15 amino acids. This CDR3 reads CASSVTSESTDTQYF. CDR3 DNA sequence: TGTGCCAGCAGTGTCACTAGCGAGAGCACAGATACGCAGTATTTT.

This clone occurred once. This chain links TRBV19 with TRBJ2-2; D is unresolved. Germline CDR1 and CDR2: LNHDA and SQIVND (reference sequence). The CDR3 runs 15 residues. The V and J ends lost 5 bases and 5 bases respectively, with 15 bases between them. This CDR3 reads CASSVETLGTGELFF. The CDR3 DNA sequence: TGTGCCAGTAGTGTGGAAACTTTAGGGACCGGGGAGCTGTTTTTT.

The chain joins TRBV6-5 to TRBJ2-1; TRBD2 matches 11 bases. CDR1 and CDR2 (germline): MNHEY, SVGAGI. This CDR3 is 15 amino acids long. V lost 4 bases to trimming and J lost 3 bases; unmatched junction nucleotides: 2. The CDR3 DNA reads as TGTGCCAGCAGTTTAGCGGGAGGGATCTACAATGAGCAGTTCTTC. It is translated as CASSLAGGIYNEQFF.

This chain links TRBV4-1 with TRBJ1-1; no clear D. Trimming left V 8 bases short and J 2 bases short, with 6 bases between. This CDR3 has 11 residues. The V gene's germline CDR1 is MGHRA and CDR2 YSYEKL. CDR3 sequence reads: CASVDNTEAFF. The CDR3 nucleotides are TGCGCCAGCGTAGATAACACTGAAGCTTTCTTT.

V is TRBV6-1 and J is TRBJ1-1; D uncertain. The ends were cut back, 6 bases at V and 3 bases at J, with 11 bases in the middle. Looked up from germline, CDR1 is MNHNS and CDR2 is SASEGT. CDR3 length: 13 amino acids. CDR3 nucleotides: TGTGCCAGCAGCGTCACTCCCTACACTGAAGCTTTCTTT. It yields the protein CASSVTPYTEAFF.

V is TRBV7-9 and J is TRBJ1-5; unclear D gene. CDR3 size: 14 residues. Trimming stripped 5 bases from V and 1 base from J, with 9 bases between. Per the germline V gene, CDR1 is SEHNR and CDR2 is FQNEAQ (reference sequence). The CDR3 DNA is TGTGCCAGCAGCCCCGGCGGAAGCAATCAGCCCCAGCATTTT. It specifies CASSPGGSNQPQHF.

The chain carries TRBV2 and TRBJ2-2; D is unclear. Germline assignment: CDR1 SNHLY and CDR2 FYNNEI. The CDR3 runs 11 residues. Trimming left V 9 bases short and J 2 bases short, with 4 bases between. CDR3 loop: CASRNTGELFF. Written as DNA, the CDR3 is TGTGCCAGTCGCAACACCGGGGAGCTGTTTTTT.